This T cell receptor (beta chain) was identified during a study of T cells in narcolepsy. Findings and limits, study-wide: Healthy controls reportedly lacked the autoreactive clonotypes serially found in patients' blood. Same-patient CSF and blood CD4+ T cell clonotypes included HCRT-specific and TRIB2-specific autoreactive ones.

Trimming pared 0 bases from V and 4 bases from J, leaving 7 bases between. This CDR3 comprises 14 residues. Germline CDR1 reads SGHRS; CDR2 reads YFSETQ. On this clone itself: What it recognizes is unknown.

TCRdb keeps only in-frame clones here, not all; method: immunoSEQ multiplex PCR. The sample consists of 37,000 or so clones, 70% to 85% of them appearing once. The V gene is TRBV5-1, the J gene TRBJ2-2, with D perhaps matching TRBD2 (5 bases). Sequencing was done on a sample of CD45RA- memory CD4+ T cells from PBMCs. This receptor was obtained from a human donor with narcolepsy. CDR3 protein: CASSLGAGTGELFF. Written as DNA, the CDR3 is TGCGCCAGCAGCTTGGGGGCGGGCACCGGGGAGCTGTTTTTT.